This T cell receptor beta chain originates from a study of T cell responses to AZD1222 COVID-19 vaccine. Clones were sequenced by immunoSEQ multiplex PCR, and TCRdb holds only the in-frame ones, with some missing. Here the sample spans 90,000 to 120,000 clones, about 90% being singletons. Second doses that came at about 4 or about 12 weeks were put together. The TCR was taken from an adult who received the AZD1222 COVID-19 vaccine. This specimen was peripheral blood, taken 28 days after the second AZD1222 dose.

The CDR3 region is CAWGYSAEAFF. CDR3 in DNA: TGTGCCTGGGGGTATAGCGCTGAAGCTTTCTTT. V is TRBV30 and J is TRBJ1-1; D not certain. With 5 bases removed from V and 6 bases from J, the gap between germline ends came to 10 bases. Germline V gives CDR1 GTSNPN, CDR2 SVGIG (reference sequence). The CDR3 has 11 residues.